This T cell receptor (beta chain) comes out of a study of human T cells and chemical hapten exposure. Study overall: Diphenylcyclopropenone, dosed weekly to the scalp, was given to patients throughout the approximately 24-week study. Per-sample variation in TCR yield stemmed mainly from small pooled library volume differences. General study points: Every donor had alopecia, and their immune response may therefore differ from healthy people's.

The library attached unique molecular identifiers to individual cDNA molecules. TCRdb redid the calling of the RACE reads with MiXCR, one entry per CDR3 protein. The sample consists of under 400,000 distinct CDR3 sequences, 4.5% to 6% of them appearing once. The CDR3 is made up of 18 amino acids. After removal of 3 bases from V and 1 base from J, the junction contained 11 bases not matched to a gene. Germline loops: CDR1 SGHRS, CDR2 YFSETQ. As to time point: pre-sensitization, week 0. Treatment denoted: therapeutic diphenylcyclopropenone sensitization with weekly scalp DPC. In this sample, this clonotype turned up a few times. The target antigen is unknown.

Sequenced here: whole blood, sampled in connection with sensitization to the hapten diphenylcyclopropenone (DPC). The chain carries TRBV5-1 and TRBJ2-4; TRBD1 agrees at 9 bases. The receptor's source is a woman aged 50 to 60 with alopecia areata. Some clones in this sample may be carry-over from other donors' samples. CDR3 sequence reads: CASSSGQGRNMAKNIQYF. The CDR3 DNA reads TGCGCCAGCAGCTCTGGACAGGGGCGAAATATGGCCAAAAACATTCAGTACTTC.